What follows describes a single T cell receptor (beta chain). The antigen is not known. The Oncomine TCR Beta short-read assay was applied to DNA of cultured CD4+ T cells. TCRdb fed the PCR reads into MiXCR, producing one record per CDR3 protein. The sample records approximately 16,000 distinct CDR3 sequences, 30% to 35% being singletons. The entry originates in a study of vaccination and CD4 T cells after COVID-19. Study overall: For post-vaccine samples, collection took place a median about 72 days after dose two, ranging from 14 to 241.

Treatment reported: roughly ten-day PBMC culture with coronavirus spike peptide pools or control peptides (ViraFEST assay). Peptide pools at around 9.9 ug/ml stimulated approximately 2 million PBMCs per well with about 9.1 IU/ml IL-2. The sequenced sample was cultured CD4+ T cells from blood. The clonotype was recovered from a human donor with COVID-19.

The CDR3 DNA sequence: TGTGCCAGCAATATTCGGGGGGACACAGATACGCAGTATTTT. Protein: CASNIRGDTDTQYF. The chain recombines TRBV5-4 with TRBJ2-3; 7 nucleotides agree with TRBD2. The CDR3 contains 14 residues. V dropped 6 bases and J dropped 2; count of bases not matched to a gene: 6. CDR1 is SGHNT and CDR2 is YYREEE in the germline V gene (reference sequence).